The clone carrying this TCR beta chain was detected only a few times. The CDR3 is 15 residues long. The germline V gene encodes CDR1 LGHNA and CDR2 YSLEER. V was shortened by 4 bases and J by 0 bases, with 13 bases between the two germline ends. Template-switching 5'RACE yielded the TCR cDNA; a universal primer site and UMIs were added in the process. TCRdb re-called the 5' RACE reads through MiXCR, storing one row per CDR3 protein. Of around 600,000 distinct CDR3 sequences detected, roughly an eighth appear once; the ten largest clones hold about 15%. This entry is derived from a study of T cells after yellow fever vaccination.

The chain has TRBV4-3 and TRBJ2-7, with D perhaps matching TRBD1 (5 bases). The TCR comes from a man aged 25-40 years who received the YFV17D yellow fever vaccine. The input for sequencing was PBMCs, taken on the day of the yellow fever booster vaccination. The CDR3 reads CASSPLVGDSYEQYF. CDR3 in DNA: TGCGCCAGCAGCCCCCTTGTAGGGGACTCCTACGAGCAGTACTTC.